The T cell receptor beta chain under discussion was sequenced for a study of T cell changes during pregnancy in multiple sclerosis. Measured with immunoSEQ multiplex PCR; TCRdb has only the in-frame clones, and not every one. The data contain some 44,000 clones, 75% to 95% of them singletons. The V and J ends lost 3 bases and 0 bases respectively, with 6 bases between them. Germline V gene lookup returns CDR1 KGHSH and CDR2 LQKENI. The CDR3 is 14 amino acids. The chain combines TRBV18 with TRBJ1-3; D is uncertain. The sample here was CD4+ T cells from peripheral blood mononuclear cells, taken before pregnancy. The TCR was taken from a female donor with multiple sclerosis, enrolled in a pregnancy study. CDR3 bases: TGTGCCAGCTCACCCGGTCCCTCTGGAAACACCATATATTTT. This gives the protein CASSPGPSGNTIYF.